This is a list of T cell receptor beta chains from one sample in a study of blood T cell repertoires in COVID-19. Profiling relied on immunoSEQ multiplex PCR, and the TCRdb table lists in-frame clones only, not all of them. The sample lists under 85,000 clones, more than 70% occurring once. The sample consisted of peripheral blood. The receptor set was obtained from a man of 80 years or more with active or convalescent COVID-19. The CDR3 runs from the conserved cysteine through the conserved F or W. Each record gives: J gene, V gene, CDR3 protein.

TRBJ2-1 TRBV4-1 CASSSRIGTRFWEQFF
TRBJ2-3 TRBV5-1 CASSLDRGLAGGDTQYF
TRBJ1-2 TRBV7-3 CASSWAGTGYGYTF
TRBJ2-1 TRBV21-1 CASSGQTSGGAQNEQFF
TRBJ1-6 TRBV6-1 CASSEASAVSSYNSPLHF
TRBJ1-3 TRBV2 CASSTGLSGNTIYF
TRBJ2-2 TRBV19 CASSRTANTGELFF
TRBJ2-7 TRBV19 CASSKGANYEQYF
TRBJ1-2 TRBV2 CASSELTGIGGYTF
TRBJ1-1 TRBV28 CASSPLQGPRQVSPAAFF
TRBJ1-2 TRBV19 CASRPARDYGYTF
TRBJ2-7 TRBV29-1 CSVMGGSSYEQYF
TRBJ2-2 TRBV10-3 CAISSGSNTGELFF
TRBJ2-1 TRBV12-3/TRBV12-4 CASSFGAVRRGFF
TRBJ2-5 TRBV7-3 CASSLRGVETQYF
TRBJ1-5 TRBV6-5 CASRQGFSNQPQHF
TRBJ2-3 TRBV7-9 CASSPKREEDTQYF
TRBJ1-5 TRBV6-1 CASRGTGNSNQPQHF
TRBJ2-2 TRBV14 CASSQGVTRNTGELFF
TRBJ2-2 TRBV7-9 CASSSRASGTTGELFF
TRBJ1-2 TRBV19 CASSPSQGSGYGYTF
TRBJ2-6 TRBV5-1 CASSLVSGHGANVLTF
TRBJ1-1 TRBV2 CASRELRDSEAFF
TRBJ1-2 TRBV5-1 CASSLGGQLFYGYTF
TRBJ1-6 TRBV9 CASNPQGSYNSPLHF
TRBJ2-5 TRBV3-1/TRBV3-2 CASSQMSGTSGGIQETQYF
TRBJ2-5 TRBV30 CAWTQGTLETQYF
TRBJ1-2 TRBV27 CASSLRGFYGYTF
TRBJ2-2 TRBV12-3/TRBV12-4 CAGRLGGAGELFF
TRBJ2-7 TRBV7-8 CASSSYGLARSYEQYF
TRBJ2-4 TRBV11-2 CASSLELGLAGIQYF
TRBJ2-3 TRBV18 CASSPFSGGATDTQYF